The 29 T cell receptor beta chains below all came from one sample that was sequenced in a study of sequential checkpoint blockade in melanoma. The method was immunoSEQ multiplex PCR; TCRdb's version includes in-frame clones alone and lacks a portion of them. The data show approximately 19,000 clones, 73% seen once. As for treatment: randomized to nivolumab then ipilimumab (arm A) or the reverse (arm B). The source was tumor tissue (inferred from file names), collected from a patient given nivolumab and ipilimumab in sequence. All receptors come from a human donor with melanoma.

The V call is TRBV28, the J call TRBJ1-4; 9 bases are shared with TRBD1. Germline CDR1 MDHEN, CDR2 SYDVKM. The CDR3 loop spans 15 amino acids. J was trimmed by 3 bases and V by 5 bases; bases with no gene match: 4. This CDR3 reads CASSTTGGPNEKLFF. Here the CDR3 DNA reads TGTGCCAGCAGTACGACAGGGGGACCTAATGAAAAACTGTTTTTT.

This clone was seen a few times. The V gene is TRBV9, the J gene TRBJ1-4; a weak D match, TRBD1 (5 bases). Germline V gene data show CDR1 as SGDLS and CDR2 as YYNGEE. The V end lost 5 bases, the J end lost 11 bases, and 13 bases lay between the germline ends. This CDR3 has 12 amino acids. The CDR3 sequence is CASSPLGDKLFF. DNA for the CDR3: TGTGCCAGCAGTCCCCTAGGGGACAAACTGTTTTTT. The full variable domain, its missing parts supplied by reference TRBV9 and TRBJ1-4, is DSGVTQTPKHLITATGQRVTLRCSPRSGDLSVYWYQQSLDQGLQFLIQYYNGEERAKGNILERFSAQQFPDLHSELNLSSLELGDSALYFCASSPLGDKLFFGSGTQLSVL.

The genes are TRBV6-8 and TRBJ1-1; D might be TRBD1 (5 bases). CDR3 length: 16 amino acids. The V gene lost 5 bases and the J gene lost 0 bases, with 16 bases spanning the gap. Germline CDR1 MNHGY, CDR2 SAAAGT. CDR3 nucleotide sequence: TGTGCCAGCAGTCCTCGCGGAGGGACCGTGAACACTGAAGCTTTCTTT. Translated, it gives CASSPRGGTVNTEAFF.

Turning to this clone: The junction and the germline gene differ at one end; a read error may be behind it. The genes are TRBV7-4 and TRBJ2-1, with 13 bases fitting TRBD2. Germline loops: CDR1 SGHVT, CDR2 SQSDAQ. The CDR3 consists of 14 residues. This CDR3 reads CASSVAGTSGKEFF. The CDR3 coding sequence is TGTGCCAGCAGCGTAGCCGGGACTAGCGGGAAGGAGTTCTTC.

The rearrangement joins TRBV14 to TRBJ2-7; 9 positions match TRBD2. The CDR3 is made up of 15 amino acids. Germline loops: CDR1 SGHDN, CDR2 FVKESK. The V gene end was trimmed by 8 bases and the J gene end by 5 bases; junction bases not matched to a gene: 13. The CDR3: CASSPSAGGPHEQYF. CDR3 DNA: TGTGCCAGCTCACCGTCTGCGGGAGGGCCCCACGAGCAGTACTTC.

This chain connects TRBV11-3 to TRBJ2-1; 8 bases match TRBD2. Germline-derived CDR1 and CDR2 are SGHNT and YENEEA. V shed 4 bases, J shed 7 bases, and the junction held 12 bases outside the gene matches. The CDR3 extends over 16 amino acids. The CDR3 here is CASSWVAGNFGNEQFF. In nucleotides, the CDR3 is TGTGCCAGCAGCTGGGTAGCGGGAAACTTCGGGAATGAGCAGTTCTTC.

The chain is built from TRBV6-8 and TRBJ1-4, with TRBD1 identical over 7 bases. The V segment lost 6 bases and the J segment 5 bases; nucleotides outside the gene matches: 9. Germline CDR1 MNHGY, CDR2 SAAAGT. This CDR3 region has 15 residues. The CDR3 nucleotides read TGTGCCAGCAGGCCCCGTACAGGGGAAAATGAAAAACTGTTTTTT. This gives the protein CASRPRTGENEKLFF.

V and J are TRBV5-1 and TRBJ2-2, with D perhaps matching TRBD2 (5 bases). The CDR3 covers 17 residues. Germline V gene data show CDR1 as SGHRS and CDR2 as YFSETQ. V was cut by 0 bases and J by 1 base, with 13 bases left in between. The DNA for the CDR3 is TGCGCCAGCAGCTTGGGTCTGAGCGGCGAGAACACCGGGGAGCTGTTTTTT. It codes for CASSLGLSGENTGELFF. The variable domain in full, completed from reference TRBV5-1 and TRBJ2-2, reads KAGVTQTPRYLIKTRGQQVTLSCSPISGHRSVSWYQQTPGQGLQFLFEYFSETQRNKGNFPGRFSGRQFSNSRSEMNVSTLELGDSALYLCASSLGLSGENTGELFFGEGSRLTVL.

With regard to this clone: One end of the junction varies from germline; a read error may be responsible. The genes are TRBV16 and TRBJ2-6, with 9 bases fitting TRBD1. The CDR3 contains 19 residues. Germline loops: CDR1 KGHSY, CDR2 FQNENV. This chain's CDR3 is CACRPAGTGGGTGANVLTF. In nucleotides, the CDR3 is TGTGCCTGCAGACCTGCAGGAACAGGGGGCGGCACTGGGGCCAACGTCCTGACTTTC. Using reference TRBV16 and TRBJ2-6 for the parts outside the CDR3, the full variable domain is GEEVAQTPKHLVRGEGQKAKLYCAPIKGHSYVFWYQQVLKNEFKFLISFQNENVFDETGMPKERFSAKCLPNSPCSLEIQATKLEDSAVYFCACRPAGTGGGTGANVLTFGAGSRLTVL.

V is TRBV11-3 and J is TRBJ2-6, with 12 bases aligning to TRBD2. Germline V gene data show CDR1 as SGHNT and CDR2 as YENEEA. V lost 5 bases, J lost 3 bases, and 14 bases stayed unmatched. The CDR3 runs to 20 residues. The DNA of the CDR3 is TGTGCCAGCAGCCTCCTTACGCCGACTAGCGGGGGAGGTGGGGCCAACGTCCTGACTTTC. Translating it yields CASSLLTPTSGGGGANVLTF.

This clone was observed once. V and J are TRBV6-8 and TRBJ2-3; D possibly corresponds to TRBD2 (6 bases). V lost 10 bases to trimming and J lost 3 bases, with 14 bases between them. Germline lookup yields CDR1 MNHGY and CDR2 SAAAGT. The CDR3 is 13 amino acids. DNA of the CDR3: TGTGCCATCTTAGCAGGAGGGACAGATACGCAGTATTTT. Amino acid sequence: CAILAGGTDTQYF.

The J gene is TRBJ2-5, the V gene TRBV30; 9 bases are a match to TRBD1. The ends lost 3 bases at V and 5 bases at J; junction bases unmatched: 16. From germline, CDR1 is GTSNPN and CDR2 SVGIG (reference sequence). This CDR3 region has 17 residues. This chain's CDR3 is CAWRALGTGGSPETQYF. CDR3 nucleotide sequence: TGTGCCTGGAGAGCCCTGGGAACAGGGGGCTCTCCCGAGACCCAGTACTTC.

The V and J genes are TRBV28 and TRBJ2-1; D is undetermined. The CDR3 spans 19 residues. V was pared by 5 bases and J by 0 bases, with 23 bases between. Germline V gene data show CDR1 as MDHEN and CDR2 as SYDVKM. The CDR3 protein is CASSTSTLQNLSSYNEQFF. The CDR3 bases are TGTGCCAGCAGTACCTCAACCTTACAGAATCTAAGCTCCTACAATGAGCAGTTCTTC.

The chain has TRBV6-8 and TRBJ2-5; 10 bases map to TRBD2. V lost 6 bases and J lost 3; bases outside the gene matches: 7. Germline V lookup: CDR1 MNHGY, CDR2 SAAAGT. The CDR3 has 15 residues. CDR3 sequence: CASRRAGGVKETQYF. The CDR3 nucleotides read TGTGCCAGCAGGAGAGCGGGGGGGGTCAAAGAGACCCAGTACTTC.

The chain uses TRBV5-1 and TRBJ1-1; D perhaps matches TRBD1 (6 bases). Germline V CDR1 and CDR2: SGHRS, YFSETQ. The ends were cut back, 0 bases at V and 4 bases at J, with 10 bases in the middle. This CDR3 is built from 14 residues. CDR3 DNA sequence: TGCGCCAGCAGCTTGGTAGGGGGAATCACTGAAGCTTTCTTT. Encoded protein: CASSLVGGITEAFF.

V gene TRBV28 combines with J gene TRBJ2-7, with TRBD1 matching 10 bases. The CDR3 consists of 15 residues. J gave up 3 bases and V 6 bases, and 8 bases lay outside the gene matches. Germline lookup yields CDR1 MDHEN and CDR2 SYDVKM. CDR3 in DNA: TGTGCCAGCAGGGGGCCCGGGACAGGGGTCTACGAGCAGTACTTC. Translating gives CASRGPGTGVYEQYF. Full variable domain (remainder filled in from reference TRBV28 and TRBJ2-7): DVKVTQSSRYLVKRTGEKVFLECVQDMDHENMFWYRQDPGLGLRLIYFSYDVKMKEKGDIPEGYSVSREKKERFSLILESASTNQTSMYLCASRGPGTGVYEQYFGPGTRLTVT.

This chain joins TRBV6-1 and TRBJ1-5; TRBD1 might be the D (6 bases). This CDR3 region has 15 residues. CDR1 and CDR2 from the germline V gene are MNHNS and SASEGT. V shed 0 bases and J shed 7 bases, with 13 bases lying between them. The CDR3 sequence: CASSEAYRVSQPQHF. In DNA, the CDR3 is TGTGCCAGCAGTGAAGCCTACAGGGTTAGCCAGCCCCAGCATTTT.

The gene calls are TRBV16 and TRBJ2-5, with TRBD1 as a possible D gene (6 bases). Trimming cost V 10 bases and J 4 bases, with 34 bases left between them. The CDR3 covers 19 residues. CDR1 and CDR2 (germline): KGHSY, FQNENV. The CDR3 coding sequence is TGTGCCATCAGTGAGTCAGGACAGTCCCCCGCATTCTTTGCAGAGACCCAGTACTTC. Encoded protein: CAISESGQSPAFFAETQYF.

This clone was counted only a few times. The chain joins TRBV6-8 to TRBJ2-3, with TRBD1 matching over 8 bases. Losses at the gene ends were 11 bases for V and 6 bases for J; bases not matched to a gene: 10. The CDR3 extends over 13 amino acids. Germline V lookup: CDR1 MNHGY, CDR2 SAAAGT. The CDR3 DNA reads TGTGCCGTCTCCCTGGACAGGGCGGATACGCAGTATTTT. It translates to CAVSLDRADTQYF.

The chain employs TRBV29-1 and TRBJ2-1, with a tentative D call TRBD1 (6 bases). The V end lost 3 bases, the J end lost 7 bases, and 10 bases lay between the germline ends. The germline V gene encodes CDR1 SQVTM and CDR2 ANQGSEA. This CDR3 region has 12 residues. CDR3 sequence reads: CSVDQGSNEQFF. The CDR3 DNA follows: TGCAGCGTTGATCAGGGGTCGAATGAGCAGTTCTTC.

This chain links TRBV28 with TRBJ1-5; the match to TRBD1 covers 10 bases. This CDR3 is built from 20 residues. The ends lost 7 bases at V and 1 base at J; junction bases unmatched: 19. Germline CDR1 reads MDHEN; CDR2 reads SYDVKM. This CDR3 is CASTHRDRGGFGWSNQPQHF. The CDR3 nucleotides are TGTGCCAGCACCCACCGGGACAGGGGAGGCTTCGGATGGAGCAATCAGCCCCAGCATTTT. Based on the CDR3 plus reference TRBV28 and TRBJ1-5, the full variable domain is DVKVTQSSRYLVKRTGEKVFLECVQDMDHENMFWYRQDPGLGLRLIYFSYDVKMKEKGDIPEGYSVSREKKERFSLILESASTNQTSMYLCASTHRDRGGFGWSNQPQHFGDGTRLSIL.

J is TRBJ2-7 and V is TRBV7-8, with a tentative D call TRBD2 (6 bases). CDR3 length: 13 residues. The germline V gene encodes CDR1 SGHVS and CDR2 FQNEAQ. V was clipped by 2 bases and J by 4 bases, with 9 bases between them. The CDR3 coding sequence is TGTGCCAGCAGCTTAAGGAGGGAATACGAGCAGTACTTC. Its translation: CASSLRREYEQYF.

The table lists this clone with a few counts. This sequence joins TRBV7-5 and TRBJ2-2; the table's D call of TRBD2 was not tested on the DNA. TRBV7-5 is annotated as a pseudogene. The CDR3 has 15 residues. CDR3 bases: TGTGCCAGCAGCTTAATTAGCGGGAGAGTCGGGGAGCTGTTTTTT. Translated: CASSLISGRVGELFF.

This chain uses TRBV11-3 with TRBJ2-5; the D gene is possibly TRBD1 (6 bases). CDR3 length: 15 amino acids. The germline gives CDR1 SGHNT, CDR2 YENEEA. V was trimmed by 5 bases and J by 2 bases, leaving 15 bases between them. CDR3 DNA: TGTGCCAGCAGCCCCGGGGACATCTTACAAGAGACCCAGTACTTC. Amino acid sequence: CASSPGDILQETQYF.

This clone appeared once. V usage is TRBV11-3 and J usage is TRBJ1-2, with 8 bases matching TRBD1. The CDR3 is made up of 15 amino acids. CDR1 and CDR2 from the germline V gene are SGHNT and YENEEA. V trimming: 0 bases; J trimming: 4 bases; junction bases outside the gene matches: 4. DNA of the CDR3: TGTGCCAGCAGCTTAGACCAGGGGGCCGTCTATGGCTACACCTTC. As protein: CASSLDQGAVYGYTF.

This clone was seen more than once but under ten times. This sequence joins TRBV6-8 and TRBJ1-3; D is ambiguous. The CDR3 consists of 12 residues. The V end lost 6 bases, the J end lost 8 bases, and 11 bases lay between the germline ends. The germline V gene has CDR1 MNHGY and CDR2 SAAAGT. CDR3 in amino acids: CASSQIVDTIYF. The CDR3 DNA follows: TGTGCCAGCAGCCAAATCGTTGACACCATATATTTT.

The chain combines TRBV18 with TRBJ1-1, with D possibly TRBD1 on 5 matching bases. This CDR3 has 13 residues. V shed 2 bases and J shed 3 bases, with 7 bases lying between them. Germline V gene lookup returns CDR1 KGHSH and CDR2 LQKENI. The CDR3 bases are TGTGCCAGCTCACCAGCCAGGGACACTGAAGCTTTCTTT. The encoded protein is CASSPARDTEAFF.

The rearrangement joins TRBV5-1 to TRBJ1-4, with TRBD1 identical over 9 bases. The length of the CDR3 is 20 residues. The junction had 13 bases not matched to a gene; V was cut back by 1 base and J by 0 bases. Germline V gives CDR1 SGHRS, CDR2 YFSETQ. DNA of the CDR3: TGCGCCAGCAGCTTGACAGGACAGGGGTGGTCTCAGGCAACTAATGAAAAACTGTTTTTT. As protein: CASSLTGQGWSQATNEKLFF. Full variable domain (outside the CDR3, taken from reference TRBV5-1 and TRBJ1-4): KAGVTQTPRYLIKTRGQQVTLSCSPISGHRSVSWYQQTPGQGLQFLFEYFSETQRNKGNFPGRFSGRQFSNSRSEMNVSTLELGDSALYLCASSLTGQGWSQATNEKLFFGSGTQLSVL.

This clone was seen a handful of times. As DNA, the CDR3 is TGTGCCACCAAATACACGAACTATGGCTACACCTTC. Translation: CATKYTNYGYTF. V gene TRBV6-4 combines with J gene TRBJ1-2; D call uncertain. V lost 10 bases, J lost 2 bases, and 11 bases lay in between. CDR3 length equals 12 residues. Germline values: CDR1 MRHNA, CDR2 SNTAGT.